The text below deals with one T cell receptor (beta chain). Antigen specificity is unknown. The sample originates from a study of T cell responses to AZD1222 COVID-19 vaccine. Study-level results: Among the donors, most were white British and more were female, and clonal diversity was possibly underestimated.

Clones were read by immunoSEQ multiplex PCR, and TCRdb kept only the in-frame ones, dropping some. The data contain 150,000 to 200,000 clones, just over 90% of them singletons. CDR3 size: 15 residues. The V gene's germline CDR1 is LNHDA and CDR2 SQIVND (reference sequence). The ends were cut back, 6 bases at V and 3 bases at J, with 15 bases in the middle. The starting material was peripheral blood, obtained 28 days after the second AZD1222 dose. This clonotype originated in an adult who received the AZD1222 COVID-19 vaccine. This chain joins TRBV19 and TRBJ1-3; no firm D call. In DNA, the CDR3 is TGTGCCAGTAGAACCGACGGGAGGTTTGGAAACACCATATATTTT. Translation: CASRTDGRFGNTIYF.